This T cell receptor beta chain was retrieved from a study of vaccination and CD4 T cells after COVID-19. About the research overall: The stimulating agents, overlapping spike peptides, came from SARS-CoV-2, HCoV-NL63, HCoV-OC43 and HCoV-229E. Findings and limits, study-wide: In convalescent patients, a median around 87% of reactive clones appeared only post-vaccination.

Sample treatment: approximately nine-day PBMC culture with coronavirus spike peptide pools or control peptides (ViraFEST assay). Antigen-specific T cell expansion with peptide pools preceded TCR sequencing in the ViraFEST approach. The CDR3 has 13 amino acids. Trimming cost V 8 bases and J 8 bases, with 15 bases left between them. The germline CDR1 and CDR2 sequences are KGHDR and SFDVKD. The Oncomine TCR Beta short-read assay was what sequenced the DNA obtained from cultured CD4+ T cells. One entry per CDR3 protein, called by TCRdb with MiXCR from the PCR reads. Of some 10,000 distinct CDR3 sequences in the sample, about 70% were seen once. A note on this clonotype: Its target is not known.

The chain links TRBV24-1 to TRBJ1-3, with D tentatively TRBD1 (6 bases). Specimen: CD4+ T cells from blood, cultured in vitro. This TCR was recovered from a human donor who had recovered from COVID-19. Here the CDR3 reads CATMLTGEDTIYF. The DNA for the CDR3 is TGTGCCACCATGTTGACAGGAGAAGACACCATATATTTT.